This TCR beta chain was identified during a study of beta chain features in type 1 diabetes. Points from the study as a whole: The study left unresolved whether HLA type influences TCRB rearrangement. Shorter templates may be favored by PCR, equally so in patients and controls. The study found that naive, central memory and Treg TCRB repertoires appeared more similar in patients than in healthy donors. TCRB CDR3s were moderately but significantly shorter in Type 1 diabetes patients in all four CD4+ subsets.

Trimming removed 4 bases at V and 3 bases at J, with 6 bases between. The CDR3 extends over 12 amino acids. Germline V gene lookup returns CDR1 ENHRY and CDR2 SYGVKD. cDNA synthesis used the whole RNA isolate, giving expressed TCRB sequences. About 3.6 million reads were obtained on average from naive, central memory and regulatory T cell samples. The data were produced by immunoSEQ multiplex PCR, yet TCRdb's version contains in-frame clones alone and is incomplete. Of 680,000 or so clones listed, over 10% were seen once; the top ten hold about 0.02%. Worth noting for this clone: Antigen: not known. The sample contains more than one DNA sequence encoding this CDR3.

This clonotype originated in a young man with type 1 diabetes. The V gene is TRBV10-3, the J gene TRBJ2-5; possibly TRBD1 for D (6 bases). The material sequenced was naive CD4+ T cells from blood. CDR3 protein: CAISGTEETQYF. The CDR3 DNA follows: TGTGCCATCAGTGGGACAGAAGAGACCCAGTACTTC.